This T cell receptor (beta chain) was captured in a study of blood T cell repertoires in COVID-19. Study context: There were acute and convalescent COVID-19 samples, and they came from the United States, Italy and Spain.

Trimming took off 0 bases at V and 0 bases at J, with 9 bases between the two ends. Germline V gene sequence: CDR1 LGHNA, CDR2 YNFKEQ. The CDR3 extends over 15 amino acids. Method: immunoSEQ multiplex PCR; TCRdb's copy keeps in-frame clones and lacks some. The repertoire holds approximately 81,000 clones, about nine tenths seen once, with 1.5% to 2% in the top ten. This clone was picked up one time. Sequenced sample: peripheral blood. The V and J genes are TRBV4-2 and TRBJ2-7; a possible D gene is TRBD1 (6 bases). The source of this sequence is a woman aged 45-60 years in a cohort sampled during active COVID-19. The chain's CDR3 is CASSQDGGASYEQYF. CDR3 nucleotides: TGTGCCAGCAGCCAAGATGGGGGCGCCTCCTACGAGCAGTACTTC.